This passage covers 30 T cell receptor beta chains from one sample sequenced in a study of shared clonotypes between healthy human individuals. Produced via immunoSEQ multiplex PCR; TCRdb's table is partial and in-frame only. This sample has roughly 890,000 clones, with 90% to 95% found just once. Selected positively for CCR7 and CD45RO-negative, naive CD8 cells excluded terminally differentiated effector memory CD45RA+ cells. Sequencing was done on a sample of naive CD8+ T cells sorted from blood. The origin of the receptors is a man aged 30-40 years in good health.

This chain joins TRBV6-5 and TRBJ2-1; D possibly corresponds to TRBD2 (6 bases). Germline lookup yields CDR1 MNHEY and CDR2 SVGAGI. The CDR3 runs to 13 residues. V was pared by 8 bases and J by 3 bases, with 11 bases between. The CDR3 here is CASGGTNYNEQFF. The CDR3 nucleotides read TGTGCCAGCGGAGGGACCAACTACAATGAGCAGTTCTTC.

V usage is TRBV7-9 and J usage is TRBJ2-7, with D perhaps matching TRBD2 (6 bases). There are 12 residues in the CDR3. V lost 8 bases, J lost 3 bases, and 11 bases lay in between. The germline gives CDR1 SEHNR, CDR2 FQNEAQ (reference sequence). DNA for the CDR3: TGTGCCAGCGGGCGGGGTCTCTACGAGCAGTACTTC. This encodes CASGRGLYEQYF.

This rearrangement joins TRBV28 to TRBJ2-7; 7 bases are a match to TRBD1. After removal of 5 bases from V and 2 bases from J, the junction contained 9 bases not matched to a gene. CDR1 is MDHEN and CDR2 is SYDVKM in the germline V gene. The CDR3 has 15 residues. This chain's CDR3 is CASSLDRAVAYEQYF. The CDR3, as DNA: TGTGCCAGCAGTCTAGACAGGGCGGTGGCCTACGAGCAGTACTTC.

This clone has a single count. The J gene is TRBJ1-5, the V gene TRBV7-6, with D possibly being TRBD1 (6 bases). The V end lost 4 bases, the J end lost 2 bases, and 12 bases lay between the germline ends. This CDR3 region has 15 residues. Germline V CDR1 and CDR2: SGHVS, FNYEAQ. The CDR3 protein is CASSSEGGGNQPQHF. The CDR3 nucleotides read TGTGCCAGCAGCTCAGAAGGGGGTGGCAATCAGCCCCAGCATTTT. The full variable domain, its missing parts supplied by reference TRBV7-6 and TRBJ1-5, is GAGVSQSPRYKVTKRGQDVALRCDPISGHVSLYWYRQALGQGPEFLTYFNYEAQQDKSGLPNDRFSAERPEGSISTLTIQRTEQRDSAMYRCASSSEGGGNQPQHFGDGTRLSIL.

Written as DNA, the CDR3 is TGTGCCAGCAGTCAACCTGGGACAGGGGTAGGGACAGATACGCAGTATTTT. It yields the protein CASSQPGTGVGTDTQYF. The chain recombines TRBV2 with TRBJ2-3; 10 nucleotides agree with TRBD1. Looked up from germline, CDR1 is SNHLY and CDR2 is FYNNEI. This CDR3 comprises 17 residues. With 5 bases clipped from V and 3 bases from J, the junction kept 11 bases outside the gene matches.

This clone appeared once. The V and J genes are TRBV4-1 and TRBJ2-7; a weak D match, TRBD2 (5 bases). From germline, CDR1 is MGHRA and CDR2 YSYEKL. V was trimmed by 0 bases and J by 2 bases, leaving 8 bases between them. The CDR3 is made up of 14 amino acids. CDR3 residues: CASSQEPGTYEQYF. DNA for the CDR3: TGCGCCAGCAGCCAAGAGCCGGGGACCTACGAGCAGTACTTC.

This chain links TRBV27 with TRBJ2-7; perhaps D is TRBD1 or TRBD2 (5 bases each). The germline gives CDR1 MNHEY, CDR2 SMNVEV (reference sequence). The CDR3 spans 16 residues. With 3 bases removed from V and 6 bases from J, the gap between germline ends came to 21 bases. Here the CDR3 DNA reads TGTGCCAGCAGTTTGCATCCGGGACCACTCCGCGGCGAGCAGTACTTC. It specifies CASSLHPGPLRGEQYF.

CDR3: CASSSTGGGQPQHF. The CDR3 DNA reads TGCGCCAGCAGCTCTACAGGGGGCGGTCAGCCCCAGCATTTT. The V and J genes are TRBV5-1 and TRBJ1-5, with 9 nucleotides matching TRBD1. The CDR3 is 14 amino acids. After removal of 3 bases from V and 6 bases from J, the junction contained 4 bases not matched to a gene. Germline lookup yields CDR1 SGHRS and CDR2 YFSETQ.

The chain has TRBV28 and TRBJ2-3; D remains unclear. V was shortened by 5 bases and J by 5 bases, with 11 bases between the two germline ends. The germline V gene encodes CDR1 MDHEN and CDR2 SYDVKM. There are 13 residues in the CDR3. The CDR3 coding sequence is TGTGCCAGCAGTCCCCGGACCGTAGATACGCAGTATTTT. Translation gives CASSPRTVDTQYF.

The chain recombines TRBV7-8 with TRBJ1-4; 10 bases map to TRBD1. The CDR3 loop spans 16 amino acids. J was trimmed by 6 bases and V by 5 bases; bases with no gene match: 9. Germline V gives CDR1 SGHVS, CDR2 FQNEAQ. The CDR3 DNA follows: TGTGCCAGCAGCGATTGGGGACAGGGGTTGGATGAAAAACTGTTTTTT. Translating it yields CASSDWGQGLDEKLFF.

The CDR3 reads CATLDLAGGTDTQYF. CDR3 sequence (DNA): TGTGCCACGCTGGATCTAGCGGGCGGCACAGATACGCAGTATTTT. The V gene is TRBV2, the J gene TRBJ2-3, with TRBD2 identical over 8 bases. In germline, CDR1 is SNHLY, CDR2 FYNNEI. V shed 10 bases and J 1 base; nucleotides not matched to a gene: 10. There are 15 residues in the CDR3.

The V and J genes are TRBV18 and TRBJ2-5, with 10 bases that match TRBD2. CDR3 size: 16 residues. Unmatched junction bases numbered 5, after V lost 2 bases and J lost 2 bases. Per the germline V gene, CDR1 is KGHSH and CDR2 is LQKENI. CDR3 protein: CASSPGLAETQETQYF. In DNA, the CDR3 is TGTGCCAGCTCACCAGGACTAGCGGAAACTCAAGAGACCCAGTACTTC.

The chain combines TRBV6-1 with TRBJ2-1, with 10 bases lining up with TRBD2. Germline V gene sequence: CDR1 MNHNS, CDR2 SASEGT. The CDR3 runs to 15 residues. Trimming at V came to 2 bases and at J to 6 bases, leaving 4 bases not matched to a gene. The CDR3 loop reads CASSELAGVCNEQFF. The DNA of the CDR3 is TGTGCCAGCAGTGAACTAGCGGGAGTATGCAATGAGCAGTTCTTC.

This clone was detected only once. This chain connects TRBV5-1 to TRBJ2-2; 7 nucleotides align to TRBD2. CDR1 SGHRS and CDR2 YFSETQ come from the germline V gene. V lost 3 bases to trimming and J lost 6 bases; unmatched junction nucleotides: 8. The CDR3 spans 15 residues. The CDR3 coding sequence is TGCGCCAGCAGCTCGTCTACTAGCGTCGCCGGGGAGCTGTTTTTT. It yields the protein CASSSSTSVAGELFF.

The rearrangement links TRBV10-2 to TRBJ2-3, with D hard to call. The length of the CDR3 is 12 residues. Trimming shortened V by 3 bases and J by 3 bases, and 4 bases separated the two germline ends. CDR1 and CDR2 from the germline V gene are WSHSY and SAAADI. The CDR3 here is CASSEWTDTQYF. For the CDR3, the DNA is TGCGCCAGCAGTGAATGGACAGATACGCAGTATTTT.

The CDR3 sequence is CASSAGAYSSGNTIYF. The CDR3 nucleotides are TGTGCCAGCAGTGCAGGGGCATACAGCTCTGGAAACACCATATATTTT. V is TRBV28 and J is TRBJ1-3; D may be TRBD1 (6 bases). The CDR3 totals 16 residues. V was shortened by 5 bases and J by 0 bases, with 14 bases between the two germline ends. CDR1 MDHEN and CDR2 SYDVKM come from the germline V gene.

The chain joins TRBV29-1 to TRBJ2-3; tentatively, D is TRBD1 (6 bases). CDR1 and CDR2 (germline): SQVTM, ANQGSEA. V lost 1 base and J 3 bases, leaving 17 bases between the germline ends. CDR3 length: 16 amino acids. The chain's CDR3 is CSVEAVDRLRTDTQYF. In DNA, the CDR3 is TGCAGCGTTGAAGCCGTGGACAGACTGAGGACAGATACGCAGTATTTT.

V gene TRBV27 combines with J gene TRBJ2-3; D remains ambiguous. The germline V gene encodes CDR1 MNHEY and CDR2 SMNVEV (reference sequence). CDR3 length: 14 amino acids. Trimming removed 2 bases at V and 0 bases at J, with 6 bases between. DNA for the CDR3: TGTGCCAGCAGTTTAATCGATAGCACAGATACGCAGTATTTT. Protein: CASSLIDSTDTQYF.

The J gene is TRBJ2-1, the V gene TRBV5-4; D assignment may be TRBD1 or TRBD2 (6 bases each). V was pared by 2 bases and J by 3 bases, with 15 bases between. Germline loops: CDR1 SGHNT, CDR2 YYREEE (reference sequence). This CDR3 region has 16 residues. The CDR3 nucleotides read TGTGCCAGCAGCTTTCCCCTAAGGGGGGACTACAATGAGCAGTTCTTC. This gives the protein CASSFPLRGDYNEQFF.

This sequence joins TRBV13 and TRBJ2-7; D unresolved. Germline CDR1 PRHDT, CDR2 FYEKMQ (reference sequence). Between the trimmed V and J ends, which lost 4 bases and 7 bases, there was a span of 11 bases. The CDR3 has 12 amino acids. CDR3 residues: CASSWALEEQYF. The CDR3 nucleotides are TGTGCCAGCAGCTGGGCTCTGGAGGAGCAGTACTTC.

This sequence joins TRBV15 and TRBJ2-3; D gene uncertain. V lost 4 bases, J lost 3 bases, and 5 bases lay in between. The CDR3 has 12 residues. Germline CDR1 and CDR2: LNHNV and YYDKDF (reference sequence). CDR3 sequence (DNA): TGTGCCACCAGCATAAAGACAGATACGCAGTATTTT. It specifies CATSIKTDTQYF.

Details on this clone: This same CDR3 is encoded by further DNA sequences in the sample. The CDR3 protein is CSAEGLAGENEQFF. The DNA for the CDR3 is TGCAGCGCTGAGGGACTAGCGGGAGAAAATGAGCAGTTCTTC. The V and J genes are TRBV29-1 and TRBJ2-1; 14 bases map to TRBD2. With 7 bases clipped from V and 7 bases from J, the junction kept 6 bases outside the gene matches. CDR1 is SQVTM, CDR2 ANQGSEA, per germline. This CDR3 has 14 amino acids.

The V and J genes are TRBV4-1 and TRBJ1-5, with a possible D match to TRBD1 (6 bases). CDR3 length equals 15 residues. Germline CDR1 reads MGHRA; CDR2 reads YSYEKL. V gave up 5 bases and J gave up 0 bases, with 11 bases separating them. The CDR3 region has the DNA TGCGCCAGCAGCTCTCGACAGGTTAGCAATCAGCCCCAGCATTTT. Encoded protein: CASSSRQVSNQPQHF.

V is TRBV19 and J is TRBJ2-1, with D hard to call. V lost 3 bases and J lost 7, with 7 bases in between. Germline V gene lookup returns CDR1 LNHDA and CDR2 SQIVND (reference sequence). The CDR3 has 12 residues. The CDR3 DNA is TGTGCCAGTAGTATTGGATGGAATGAGCAGTTCTTC. Translated, it gives CASSIGWNEQFF.

Comment on this clone: The same CDR3 is also encoded by other DNA sequences in this sample. The CDR3 spells CASSLFDSYEQYF. The DNA of the CDR3 is TGTGCCAGCAGTTTATTCGACAGCTACGAGCAGTACTTC. The chain couples TRBV27 to TRBJ2-7, with a weak D call TRBD1 (5 bases). The V gene lost 1 base and the J gene lost 3 bases, with 7 bases spanning the gap. Germline assignment: CDR1 MNHEY and CDR2 SMNVEV (reference sequence). The length of the CDR3 is 13 residues.

This sequence joins TRBV6-1 and TRBJ1-1; tentatively, D is TRBD1 (6 bases). The germline V gene has CDR1 MNHNS and CDR2 SASEGT. V was clipped by 2 bases and J by 6 bases, with 13 bases between them. This CDR3 region has 14 residues. The DNA of the CDR3 is TGTGCCAGCAGTGAATGGGGGGGGGCATCTGAAGCTTTCTTT. Translating it yields CASSEWGGASEAFF.

This chain joins TRBV4-1 and TRBJ2-1; D gene ambiguous. Per the germline V gene, CDR1 is MGHRA and CDR2 is YSYEKL. V was shortened by 3 bases and J by 6 bases, with 9 bases between the two germline ends. The CDR3 extends over 13 amino acids. CDR3 residues: CASSHPPSNEQFF. The CDR3 coding sequence is TGCGCCAGCAGCCACCCCCCCAGCAATGAGCAGTTCTTC.

The V call is TRBV27, the J call TRBJ2-2; D unclear. The CDR3 loop spans 11 amino acids. The ends were cut back, 7 bases at V and 6 bases at J, with 6 bases in the middle. Germline V lookup: CDR1 MNHEY, CDR2 SMNVEV (reference sequence). The chain's CDR3 is CASNHAGELFF. The CDR3 DNA reads as TGTGCCAGCAATCATGCCGGGGAGCTGTTTTTT.

The chain joins TRBV28 to TRBJ2-1; tentative D call: TRBD1 (6 bases). Germline V gene sequence: CDR1 MDHEN, CDR2 SYDVKM. The CDR3 consists of 15 residues. V lost 5 bases and J lost 3, with 14 bases in between. CDR3 loop: CASSPKGQIYNEQFF. DNA of the CDR3: TGTGCCAGCAGTCCAAAAGGACAGATCTACAATGAGCAGTTCTTC.

The V and J genes are TRBV5-4 and TRBJ1-1; no definite D call. Germline CDR1 is SGHNT and CDR2 is YYREEE (reference sequence). The V and J ends lost 10 bases and 2 bases respectively, with 9 bases between them. The CDR3 is 11 amino acids. The chain's CDR3 is CAFRVNTEAFF. In nucleotides, the CDR3 is TGTGCCTTTAGGGTAAACACTGAAGCTTTCTTT.